Reported below is one T cell receptor (beta chain). Assay: immunoSEQ multiplex PCR; the TCRdb copy retains only in-frame clones and omits some. Here the sample spans over 100,000 clones, about 94% being singletons. Germline CDR1 reads SGHDT; CDR2 reads YYEEEE. The CDR3 loop spans 17 amino acids. The J segment lost 3 bases and the V segment lost 4 bases, leaving 9 bases of the junction unmatched. The data derive from a study of T cell changes during pregnancy in multiple sclerosis. Sample: peripheral blood, taken in the third trimester of pregnancy. The chain carries TRBV5-6 and TRBJ2-3; 12 bases are shared with TRBD1. This clonotype was obtained from a female donor with multiple sclerosis, enrolled in a pregnancy study. The CDR3 DNA is TGTGCCAGCAGCGTCCCCGGGACAGGGGGCGAGACAGATACGCAGTATTTT. This sequence encodes CASSVPGTGGETDTQYF.